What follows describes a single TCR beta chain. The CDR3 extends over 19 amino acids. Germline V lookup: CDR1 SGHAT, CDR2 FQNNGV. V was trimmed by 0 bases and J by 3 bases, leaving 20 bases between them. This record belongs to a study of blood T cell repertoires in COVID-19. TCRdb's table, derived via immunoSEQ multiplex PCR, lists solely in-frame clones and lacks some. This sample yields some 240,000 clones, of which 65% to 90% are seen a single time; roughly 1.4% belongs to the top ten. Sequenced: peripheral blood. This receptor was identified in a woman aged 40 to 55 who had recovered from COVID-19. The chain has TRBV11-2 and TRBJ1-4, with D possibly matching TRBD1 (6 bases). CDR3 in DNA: TGTGCCAGCAGCTTAGATAACCCAGGGGAAGAGGGGGCTAATGAAAAACTGTTTTTT. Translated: CASSLDNPGEEGANEKLFF.